This T cell receptor beta chain was sequenced in a study of blood T cells in healthy people across ages (dated by TCRdb to between 2014 and 2017). About the investigation overall: In model experiments, template switching captured about one uniquely barcoded TCR beta cDNA molecule for every two T cells. The study measured age-related changes in TCR beta repertoire diversity using deep sequencing normalized with unique cDNA molecular identifiers. Donors of different ages were randomly distributed across sequencing lanes to avoid experimental bias. Four age groups were formed from the donors: young (average roughly 15 years), middle-aged (just under 40), aged (62) and long-lived (roughly 88). Using the same blood draw, the study looked at two additional independent replicas of 1 million unique cDNA reads for two donors, one aged 18 to 30 and the other aged 80 or older.

Comment on this clonotype: No cognate antigen has been identified for it. No qualities accompany the bases; no much larger clone lies one base away.

The protocol used for the library was 5' RACE. These reads were obtained on an Illumina HiSeq 2500. The second PCR ran for roughly 7 to 12 cycles and used a J-beta primer mix along with a sample-barcoded 5' primer. Each TCR beta cDNA molecule received a unique molecular identifier from a template-switch 5' adaptor carrying 12 random nucleotides. At least 2.5 million CDR3-containing paired-end reads were obtained from each sample. The Mint cDNA synthesis kit, primed by a TRBC-specific oligonucleotide, was used to synthesize first-strand cDNA from all RNA. After uracil-DNA glycosylase treatment, a first 18-cycle PCR used universal primers M1SS and BC2_uni_R on all cDNA. The original pipeline was this. For normalization, 1 million high-quality reads were randomly selected from each sample, with every read carrying a distinct molecular identifier. Instead of being binned into consensus sequences, reads with shared molecular identifiers were discarded. MiTCR, set to a Q25 quality threshold and the strictest error-elimination algorithm, was used for CDR3 identification, clonotype clustering and error correction. Lower-bound total TCR beta diversity was estimated with a nonparametric unseen species model using Euler transformation. The public reads were run again by TCRdb, first through fastp at Q25 and then through MiXCR, and only productive beta chains were kept. When rows share a CDR3 protein, they turn into one entry using the most common DNA and genes. The V and J calls here are based on TCRdb, not the publication. Present in this sample are around 1,500,000 distinct CDR3 sequences, 28% of which were seen just once. Roughly 8% of the sample belongs to the ten largest clones.

CDR1 is given as MNHEY and CDR2 as SVGEGT, both from the germline V gene. The CDR3 has 14 amino acids, counting the end cysteine and phenylalanine. Only the CDR3 region is kept as DNA, spanning 42 bases read in frame from base 1. V and J are truncated by 0 bases and 4 bases respectively, leaving an intervening sequence of 9 bases. The donors were a few dozen Caucasian individuals from Russia, aged roughly 6 to 100 years, who were systemically healthy. Around 9.7 milliliters of peripheral blood were collected from each donor into EDTA-treated Vacutainer tubes. Ficoll-Paque density-gradient centrifugation was used to isolate PBMCs, with at least 6 million obtained per sample. Trizol reagent was used to extract total RNA from the PBMCs, yielding at least 5.5 micrograms per sample. For every donor, an aliquot of PBMCs went through flow cytometry to measure the percentages of naive CD45RAhigh/CD27high T cells.

What the study reported, not specific to this receptor: Donor CMV infection status was unknown, potentially confounding age-related changes in expanded clonotypes. Estimates of total diversity based on one million sequenced T cells were regarded as lower bounds and as underestimates. Compared with the aged group, the long-lived group had more naive CD4+ T cells, fewer expanded clones and increased TCR diversity, a pattern suggesting age selection. There was a strong correlation between observed TCR beta diversity and the percentage of naive T cells measured by flow cytometry. Bulk unsorted PBMC profiling prevented conclusive comparison of naive and antigen-experienced compartments. As age increased, observed TCR beta diversity per million T cells dropped in a roughly linear way, and a significant reduction was already evident by age 40.

The clonotype originates from a woman between 25 and 40 years old in good health. The rearrangement joined TRBV6-2 or TRBV6-3 to TRBJ1-2; D gene: possibly TRBD1, on 6 matching bases. Sequenced material: blood. The CDR3 reads as follows: CASSYSWDIYGYTF. The DNA is TGTGCCAGCAGTTACTCGTGGGACATCTATGGCTACACCTTC.